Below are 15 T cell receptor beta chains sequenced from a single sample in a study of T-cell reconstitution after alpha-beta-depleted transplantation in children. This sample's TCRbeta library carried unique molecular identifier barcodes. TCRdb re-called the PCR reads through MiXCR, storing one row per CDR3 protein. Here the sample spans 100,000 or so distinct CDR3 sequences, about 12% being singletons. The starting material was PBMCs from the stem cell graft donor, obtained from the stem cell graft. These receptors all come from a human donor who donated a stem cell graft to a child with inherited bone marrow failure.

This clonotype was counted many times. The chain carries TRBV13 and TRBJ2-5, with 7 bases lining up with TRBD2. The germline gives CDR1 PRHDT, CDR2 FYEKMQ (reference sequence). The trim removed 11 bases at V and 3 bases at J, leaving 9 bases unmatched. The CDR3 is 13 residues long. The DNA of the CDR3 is TGTGCCTCAAAATTGGGAGGGAAAGAGACCCAGTACTTC. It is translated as CASKLGGKETQYF. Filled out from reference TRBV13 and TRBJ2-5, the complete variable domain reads AAGVIQSPRHLIKEKRETATLKCYPIPRHDTVYWYQQGPGQDPQFLISFYEKMQSDKGSIPDRFSAQQFSDYHSELNMSSLELGDSALYFCASKLGGKETQYFGPGTRLLVL.

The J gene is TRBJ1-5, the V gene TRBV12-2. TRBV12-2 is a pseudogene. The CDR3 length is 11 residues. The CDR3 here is CASRTGQPQHF. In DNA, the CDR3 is TGTGCAAGTCGCACGGGGCAGCCCCAGCATTTT.

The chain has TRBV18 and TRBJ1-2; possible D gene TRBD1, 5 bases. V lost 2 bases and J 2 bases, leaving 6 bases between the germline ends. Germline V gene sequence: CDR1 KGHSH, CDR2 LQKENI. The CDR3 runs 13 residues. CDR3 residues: CASSPEGNYGYTF. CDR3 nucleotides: TGTGCCAGCTCACCAGAGGGGAACTATGGCTACACCTTC.

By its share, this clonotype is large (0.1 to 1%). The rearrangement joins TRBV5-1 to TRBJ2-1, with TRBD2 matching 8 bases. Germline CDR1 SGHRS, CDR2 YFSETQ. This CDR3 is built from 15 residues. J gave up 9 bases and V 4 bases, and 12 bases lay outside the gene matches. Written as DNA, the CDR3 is TGCGCCAGCAGCCCCAAGGCGGGGGGAAAGGGTGAGCAGTTCTTC. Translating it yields CASSPKAGGKGEQFF.

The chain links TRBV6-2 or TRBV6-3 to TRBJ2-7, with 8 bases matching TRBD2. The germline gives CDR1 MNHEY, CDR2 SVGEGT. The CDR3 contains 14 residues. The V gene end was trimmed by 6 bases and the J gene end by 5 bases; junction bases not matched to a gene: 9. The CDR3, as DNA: TGTGCCAGCAGAGGCAGGGCGGGACTAGACGAGCAGTACTTC. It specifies CASRGRAGLDEQYF.

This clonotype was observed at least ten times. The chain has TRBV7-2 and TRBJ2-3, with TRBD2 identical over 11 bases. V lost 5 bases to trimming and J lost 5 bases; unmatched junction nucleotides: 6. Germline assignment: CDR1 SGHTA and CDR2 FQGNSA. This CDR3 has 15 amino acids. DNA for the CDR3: TGTGCCAGCAGCATCCTTCTAGCGGGAGGAGATACGCAGTATTTT. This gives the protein CASSILLAGGDTQYF.

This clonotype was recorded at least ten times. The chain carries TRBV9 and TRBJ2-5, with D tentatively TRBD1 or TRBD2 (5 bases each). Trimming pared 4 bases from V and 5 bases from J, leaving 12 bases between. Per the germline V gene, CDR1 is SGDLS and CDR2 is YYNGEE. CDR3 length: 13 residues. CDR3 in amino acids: CASSPGALETQYF. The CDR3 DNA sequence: TGTGCCAGCAGCCCCGGGGCCCTGGAGACCCAGTACTTC.

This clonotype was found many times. CDR3 nucleotide sequence: TGTGCCAGCAGCGTAGTAGCGGGAGGGCCGGTGCATGAGCAGTTCTTC. It yields the protein CASSVVAGGPVHEQFF. The chain carries TRBV9 and TRBJ2-1; 11 bases agree with TRBD2. The CDR3 consists of 16 residues. Germline CDR1 and CDR2: SGDLS and YYNGEE. After removal of 0 bases from V and 8 bases from J, the junction contained 7 bases not matched to a gene. Full variable domain (outside the CDR3, taken from reference TRBV9 and TRBJ2-1): DSGVTQTPKHLITATGQRVTLRCSPRSGDLSVYWYQQSLDQGLQFLIQYYNGEERAKGNILERFSAQQFPDLHSELNLSSLELGDSALYFCASSVVAGGPVHEQFFGPGTRLTVL.

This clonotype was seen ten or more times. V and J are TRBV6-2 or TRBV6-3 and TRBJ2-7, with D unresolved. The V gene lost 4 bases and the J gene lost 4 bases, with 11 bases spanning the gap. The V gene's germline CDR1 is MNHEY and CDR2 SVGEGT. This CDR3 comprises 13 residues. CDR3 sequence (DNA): TGTGCCAGCAGTTTGACGCAGAGTTACGAGCAGTACTTC. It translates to CASSLTQSYEQYF.

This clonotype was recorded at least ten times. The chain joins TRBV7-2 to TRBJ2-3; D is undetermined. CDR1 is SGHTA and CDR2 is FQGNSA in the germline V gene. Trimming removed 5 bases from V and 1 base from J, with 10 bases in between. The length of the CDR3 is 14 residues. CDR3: CASSPEFRTDTQYF. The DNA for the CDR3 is TGTGCCAGCAGCCCCGAATTCCGCACAGATACGCAGTATTTT.

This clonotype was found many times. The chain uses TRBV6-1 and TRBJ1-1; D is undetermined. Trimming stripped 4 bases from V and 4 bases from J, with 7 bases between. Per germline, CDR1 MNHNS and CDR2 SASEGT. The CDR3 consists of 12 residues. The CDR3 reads CASSARITEAFF. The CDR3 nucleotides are TGTGCCAGCAGTGCGCGTATCACTGAAGCTTTCTTT.

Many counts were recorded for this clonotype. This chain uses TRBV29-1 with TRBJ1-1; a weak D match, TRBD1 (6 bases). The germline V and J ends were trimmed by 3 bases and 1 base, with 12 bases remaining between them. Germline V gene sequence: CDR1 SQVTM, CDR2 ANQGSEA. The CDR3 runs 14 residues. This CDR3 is CSVERPGANTEAFF. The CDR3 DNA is TGCAGCGTTGAGCGCCCGGGGGCGAACACTGAAGCTTTCTTT.

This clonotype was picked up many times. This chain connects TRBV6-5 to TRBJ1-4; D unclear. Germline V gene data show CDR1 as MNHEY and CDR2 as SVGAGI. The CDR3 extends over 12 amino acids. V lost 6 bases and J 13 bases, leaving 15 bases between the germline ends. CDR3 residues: CASRGTERGLFF. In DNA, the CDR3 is TGTGCCAGCAGGGGTACAGAGCGCGGACTGTTTTTT.

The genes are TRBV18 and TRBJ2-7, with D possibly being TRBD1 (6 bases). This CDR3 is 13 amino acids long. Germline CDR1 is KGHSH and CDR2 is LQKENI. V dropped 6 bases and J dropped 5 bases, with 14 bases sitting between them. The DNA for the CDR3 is TGTGCCAGCTCGGGACACCTTCGGGACGAGCAGTACTTC. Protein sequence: CASSGHLRDEQYF. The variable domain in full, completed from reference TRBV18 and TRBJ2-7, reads NAGVMQNPRHLVRRRGQEARLRCSPMKGHSHVYWYRQLPEEGLKFMVYLQKENIIDESGMPKERFSAEFPKEGPSILRIQQVVRGDSAAYFCASSGHLRDEQYFGPGTRLTVT.

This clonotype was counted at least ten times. The CDR3, as DNA: TGCGCCAGCAGCCAATCCGAACTAGCGGGGGGATACACCGGGGAGCTGTTTTTT. It codes for CASSQSELAGGYTGELFF. The genes are TRBV4-3 and TRBJ2-2; 12 nucleotides agree with TRBD2. The CDR3 sequence is 18 residues long. CDR1 LGHNA and CDR2 YSLEER come from the germline V gene. J gave up 3 bases and V 2 bases, and 7 bases lay outside the gene matches.